The next 30 T cell receptor beta chains were all read from a single sample in a study of identical twins. TCRdb re-called the 5' RACE reads through MiXCR, storing one row per CDR3 protein. The data show 200,000 to 300,000 distinct CDR3 sequences, roughly 13% seen once. These records were also assigned to another study, of yellow fever vaccine responses in identical twins.

Sequences were obtained from memory (CD45RO+) T cells sorted from blood. The receptors shown here come from a woman aged 18-29 years in good health.

This clonotype was seen ten or more times. This chain uses TRBV12-3 or TRBV12-4 with TRBJ2-3; 8 positions match TRBD2. The J segment lost 2 bases and the V segment lost 6 bases, leaving 10 bases of the junction unmatched. The CDR3 length is 16 residues. The CDR3 nucleotides are TGTGCCAGCAGACGGGAACTAGCGGCTATCACAGATACGCAGTATTTT. This gives the protein CASRRELAAITDTQYF.

There are a few counts of this clonotype. Relative to the germline gene, one junction end is altered; a read error may explain this. J is TRBJ2-5 and V is TRBV7-7; 8 bases are shared with TRBD1. Germline values: CDR1 SSHAT, CDR2 FNYEAQ (reference sequence). The CDR3 is 14 residues long. CDR3 residues: CASSVDRGVETQYF. CDR3 bases: TGTGCTAGCAGCGTAGACAGGGGAGTTGAGACCCAGTACTTC.

The genes are TRBV20-1 and TRBJ2-4; a weak D match, TRBD2 (6 bases). Germline-derived CDR1 and CDR2 are DFQATT and SNEGSKA (reference sequence). Trimming pared 6 bases from V and 8 bases from J, leaving 23 bases between. The CDR3 spans 15 residues. For the CDR3, the DNA is TGCAGTGCCGGAACCCTAGCGCCCCCTGGAGACATTCAGTACTTC. Residues: CSAGTLAPPGDIQYF.

There are many counts of this clonotype. The rearrangement joins TRBV5-1 to TRBJ2-2; maybe TRBD1 (6 bases). The CDR3 is 14 residues long. In germline, CDR1 is SGHRS, CDR2 YFSETQ. Trimming removed 7 bases at V and 6 bases at J, with 16 bases between. The CDR3 DNA reads TGCGCCAGCTGGGACACAATAGGGGCCGGGGAGCTGTTTTTT. The encoded protein is CASWDTIGAGELFF.

In its sample, this clonotype was seen a few times. The J gene is TRBJ2-5, the V gene TRBV6-1, with D unclear. The germline V gene has CDR1 MNHNS and CDR2 SASEGT. CDR3 length equals 16 residues. V shed 4 bases and J shed 1 base, with 16 bases lying between them. The CDR3 nucleotides are TGTGCCAGCAGTGCCCAAAGGACCCGTTCCCAAGAGACCCAGTACTTC. The encoded protein is CASSAQRTRSQETQYF.

This rearrangement joins TRBV11-3 to TRBJ2-1; TRBD2 aligns across 12 bases. Germline CDR1 reads SGHNT; CDR2 reads YENEEA. Trimming removed 0 bases from V and 6 bases from J; junction bases left unmatched: 0. The CDR3 length is 15 residues. DNA of the CDR3: TGTGCCAGCAGCTTAGAGACTAGCGGGAGCAATGAGCAGTTCTTC. Translating gives CASSLETSGSNEQFF. The full variable domain, with the rest looked up from reference TRBV11-3 and TRBJ2-1, is EAGVVQSPRYKIIEKKQPVAFWCNPISGHNTLYWYLQNLGQGPELLIRYENEEAVDDSQLPKDRFSAERLKGVDSTLKIQPAELGDSAVYLCASSLETSGSNEQFFGPGTRLTVL.

This clonotype was observed many times. The gene calls are TRBV15 and TRBJ2-4; D tentatively fits TRBD1 or TRBD2 (5 bases each). Germline CDR1 reads LNHNV; CDR2 reads YYDKDF (reference sequence). The CDR3 is made up of 15 amino acids. V was clipped by 0 bases and J by 1 base, with 7 bases between them. The CDR3 sequence: CATSRDWGAKNIQYF. Written as DNA, the CDR3 is TGTGCCACCAGCAGAGATTGGGGGGCCAAAAACATTCAGTACTTC.

This clonotype was counted between two and nine times. This sequence joins TRBV29-1 and TRBJ2-1, with TRBD2 matching 7 bases. This CDR3 spans 13 amino acids. Germline values: CDR1 SQVTM, CDR2 ANQGSEA. V was clipped by 1 base and J by 9 bases; unmatched bases: 6. CDR3 in DNA: TGCAGCGTTGAAGTGGGGGAGGGAACTGAGCAGTTCTTC. This codes for CSVEVGEGTEQFF.

This clonotype was seen only a few times. The chain links TRBV18 to TRBJ1-3, with TRBD1 matching 10 bases. The germline gives CDR1 KGHSH, CDR2 LQKENI. This CDR3 is built from 16 residues. The V segment lost 4 bases and the J segment 4 bases; nucleotides outside the gene matches: 7. CDR3 in DNA: TGTGCCAGCTCACGAACCGGGACAGGGGTCGGAAACACCATATATTTT. Translating gives CASSRTGTGVGNTIYF.

The gene calls are TRBV4-3 and TRBJ2-3; TRBD2 matches 9 bases. CDR1 and CDR2 from the germline V gene are LGHNA and YSLEER. CDR3 length equals 16 residues. J gave up 4 bases and V 3 bases, and 8 bases lay outside the gene matches. In DNA, the CDR3 is TGCGCCAGCAGCCAGGATGGGACTAGCACCGCAGATACGCAGTATTTT. Amino acids: CASSQDGTSTADTQYF.

This clonotype showed up just a few times. CDR3 in DNA: TGCGCCAGCAGCATGGGACAGTACACTGAAGCTTTCTTT. Its translation is CASSMGQYTEAFF. The chain joins TRBV5-1 to TRBJ1-1, with 7 bases identical to TRBD1. Trimming removed 4 bases from V and 3 bases from J; junction bases left unmatched: 3. This CDR3 is built from 13 residues. In germline, CDR1 is SGHRS, CDR2 YFSETQ.

Comments on this clonotype: Sequence at one end of the junction differs from germline and may be a read error. The chain couples TRBV28 to TRBJ2-3; D is uncertain. The CDR3 is made up of 12 amino acids. Germline V gene sequence: CDR1 MDHEN, CDR2 SYDVKM. CDR3 sequence: CASSLVTDPQYF. The CDR3 DNA reads TGTGCCAGCAGTTTAGTCACAGATCCGCAGTATTTT. The full variable domain, rest sourced from reference TRBV28 and TRBJ2-3, is DVKVTQSSRYLVKRTGEKVFLECVQDMDHENMFWYRQDPGLGLRLIYFSYDVKMKEKGDIPEGYSVSREKKERFSLILESASTNQTSMYLCASSLVTDPQYFGPGTRLTVL.

This clonotype was observed a few times. This chain connects TRBV9 to TRBJ1-5; D is ambiguous. Deletions cut 0 bases from V and 7 bases from J, with 14 bases between. CDR1 is SGDLS and CDR2 is YYNGEE in the germline V gene. The CDR3 runs to 15 residues. CDR3 amino acids: CASSVGGDTKQPQHF. For the CDR3, the DNA is TGTGCCAGCAGCGTAGGCGGGGATACGAAACAGCCCCAGCATTTT.

This clonotype turned up a few times. V gene TRBV6-1 combines with J gene TRBJ1-6; 7 bases map to TRBD1. CDR3 length equals 13 residues. Trimming at V came to 6 bases and at J to 9 bases, leaving 5 bases not matched to a gene. Per germline, CDR1 MNHNS and CDR2 SASEGT. CDR3 coding DNA: TGTGCCAGCAGAGATACAGGGGTTTCACCCCTCCACTTT. Translation gives CASRDTGVSPLHF.

This clonotype was counted a few times. V is TRBV28 and J is TRBJ1-1, with D unclear. This CDR3 contains 13 residues. Germline CDR1 MDHEN, CDR2 SYDVKM. The V and J ends lost 3 bases and 9 bases respectively, with 14 bases between them. The CDR3 sequence: CASSLSQPLKAFF. Here the CDR3 DNA reads TGTGCCAGCAGTTTGTCTCAGCCCTTGAAAGCTTTCTTT.

This clonotype was seen only a few times. The V call is TRBV4-2, the J call TRBJ2-1; no definite D call. V shed 0 bases and J shed 4 bases, with 7 bases lying between them. Germline V gene data show CDR1 as LGHNA and CDR2 as YNFKEQ. CDR3 length: 14 residues. The CDR3 reads CASSQEGSYNEQFF. The CDR3 nucleotides are TGTGCCAGCAGCCAAGAGGGTAGTTACAATGAGCAGTTCTTC.

This clonotype was seen many times. The V and J genes are TRBV7-9 and TRBJ2-5, with 11 bases fitting TRBD2. Trimming took 8 bases from V and 4 from J; bases not matched to a gene: 3. In germline, CDR1 is SEHNR, CDR2 FQNEAQ (reference sequence). CDR3 length: 13 residues. As DNA, the CDR3 is TGTGCCAGCCGGGGACTAGCGGTAGAGACCCAGTACTTC. Translation gives CASRGLAVETQYF.

The V and J genes are TRBV20-1 and TRBJ2-3, with 14 bases identical to TRBD2. The CDR3 covers 18 residues. V shed 3 bases and J 4 bases; nucleotides not matched to a gene: 12. Germline CDR1 and CDR2: DFQATT and SNEGSKA (reference sequence). In DNA form, the CDR3 reads TGCAGTGCTAGTCTAGGACAGCCGGGACTAGCGGGAGCAGATACGCAGTATTTT. Its protein product is CSASLGQPGLAGADTQYF.

The V call is TRBV20-1, the J call TRBJ1-1; D is unresolved. The CDR3 spans 14 residues. Trimming stripped 1 base from V and 5 bases from J, with 14 bases between. Germline V lookup: CDR1 DFQATT, CDR2 SNEGSKA (reference sequence). The CDR3 nucleotides are TGCAGTGCTAGAGGTTGGGTGGGGTCTACTGAAGCTTTCTTT. It translates to CSARGWVGSTEAFF.

This rearrangement joins TRBV11-3 to TRBJ2-1; D is perhaps TRBD2 (6 bases). CDR1 and CDR2 (germline): SGHNT, YENEEA. The CDR3 has 16 residues. With 3 bases removed from V and 0 bases from J, the gap between germline ends came to 12 bases. CDR3 loop: CASSFIADTSYNEQFF. CDR3 DNA sequence: TGTGCCAGCAGCTTCATAGCGGACACCTCCTACAATGAGCAGTTCTTC.

The CDR3 spells CASISGGHYEQYF. CDR3 coding DNA: TGTGCCAGCATTAGCGGGGGGCACTACGAGCAGTACTTC. The genes are TRBV28 and TRBJ2-7; 10 bases line up with TRBD2. The germline V gene encodes CDR1 MDHEN and CDR2 SYDVKM. V trimming: 7 bases; J trimming: 3 bases; junction bases outside the gene matches: 3. This CDR3 contains 13 residues.

The chain carries TRBV7-9 and TRBJ2-4; 7 bases match TRBD1. V trimming: 5 bases; J trimming: 5 bases; junction bases outside the gene matches: 12. The V gene's germline CDR1 is SEHNR and CDR2 FQNEAQ (reference sequence). CDR3 length equals 16 residues. This chain's CDR3 is CASSPYDRVSENIQYF. CDR3 DNA: TGTGCCAGCAGCCCTTACGACAGGGTCTCGGAAAACATTCAGTACTTC.

This clonotype has only a few counts. The V call is TRBV5-1, the J call TRBJ1-4; D is perhaps TRBD1 (6 bases). The CDR3 contains 14 residues. Germline V gene sequence: CDR1 SGHRS, CDR2 YFSETQ. Trimming cost V 4 bases and J 9 bases, with 16 bases left between them. This chain's CDR3 is CASSPDSSPKKLFF. Here the CDR3 DNA reads TGCGCCAGCAGCCCGGACAGTTCCCCCAAAAAACTGTTTTTT.

The rearrangement uses TRBV18 and TRBJ1-1, with TRBD1 as a possible D gene (5 bases). Trimming cost V 3 bases and J 2 bases, with 16 bases left between them. Germline V gene lookup returns CDR1 KGHSH and CDR2 LQKENI. The CDR3 sequence is 16 residues long. The CDR3 sequence: CASSPVMGHLNTEAFF. The DNA for the CDR3 is TGTGCCAGCTCACCCGTAATGGGGCACCTTAACACTGAAGCTTTCTTT. The full variable domain, completed using reference TRBV18 and TRBJ1-1, is NAGVMQNPRHLVRRRGQEARLRCSPMKGHSHVYWYRQLPEEGLKFMVYLQKENIIDESGMPKERFSAEFPKEGPSILRIQQVVRGDSAAYFCASSPVMGHLNTEAFFGQGTRLTVV.

There are a few counts of this clonotype. The CDR3 bases are TGTGCCAGCAAGGGGGCAGGGGGGATGAACACTGAAGCTTTCTTT. Its protein is CASKGAGGMNTEAFF. The chain recombines TRBV2 with TRBJ1-1; TRBD1 agrees at 7 bases. Per the germline V gene, CDR1 is SNHLY and CDR2 is FYNNEI. The length of the CDR3 is 15 residues. With 7 bases clipped from V and 0 bases from J, the junction kept 8 bases outside the gene matches.

The V call is TRBV6-5, the J call TRBJ2-2; D unresolved. CDR3 length: 15 residues. V was shortened by 0 bases and J by 4 bases, with 9 bases between the two germline ends. Germline-derived CDR1 and CDR2 are MNHEY and SVGAGI. The CDR3 DNA reads TGTGCCAGCAGTTACTCAGCCAGTTCCACCGGGGAGCTGTTTTTT. It encodes CASSYSASSTGELFF.

This chain links TRBV20-1 with TRBJ2-1, with unresolved D. This CDR3 region has 12 residues. The V and J ends lost 5 bases and 5 bases respectively, with 10 bases between them. Germline-derived CDR1 and CDR2 are DFQATT and SNEGSKA (reference sequence). This CDR3 is CSAPRMDNEQFF. The CDR3 DNA reads TGCAGTGCTCCGCGGATGGACAATGAGCAGTTCTTC.

In this sample, this clonotype turned up a few times. V usage is TRBV7-8 and J usage is TRBJ2-7; D gene unclear. Trimming removed 4 bases from V and 3 bases from J, with 13 bases in between. CDR1 is SGHVS and CDR2 is FQNEAQ in the germline V gene. The CDR3 loop spans 14 amino acids. CDR3 bases: TGTGCCAGCAGCTATAGATCCAACAACTACGAGCAGTACTTC. It specifies CASSYRSNNYEQYF.

The sample holds a few counts of this clonotype. CDR3 in amino acids: CSARPSGLAGTKNIQYF. The CDR3 bases are TGCAGTGCTAGACCCTCGGGACTAGCGGGGACCAAAAACATTCAGTACTTC. The rearrangement joins TRBV20-1 to TRBJ2-4, with 13 nucleotides matching TRBD2. Trimming removed 2 bases from V and 2 bases from J; junction bases left unmatched: 6. The CDR3 spans 17 residues. Germline V gene lookup returns CDR1 DFQATT and CDR2 SNEGSKA (reference sequence).

At least ten counts were recorded for this clonotype. This rearrangement joins TRBV6-2 or TRBV6-3 to TRBJ2-7; 13 nucleotides line up with TRBD2. The trim removed 6 bases at V and 0 bases at J, leaving 11 bases unmatched. The CDR3 contains 18 residues. The germline V gene encodes CDR1 MNHEY and CDR2 SVGEGT. CDR3 amino acids: CASSDRGTSGTISYEQYF. Here the CDR3 DNA reads TGTGCCAGCAGCGACCGCGGGACTAGCGGGACGATCTCCTACGAGCAGTACTTC.